A selection of T cell receptor beta chains follows, all from one sample in a study of T-cell memory formation after mild COVID-19. TCRdb fed the 5' RACE reads into MiXCR, producing one record per CDR3 protein. The table has 300,000 or so distinct CDR3 sequences, around a sixth seen once; the top ten hold roughly a fifth. The sample was PBMCs or a T cell subset sorted from them (not recorded which). These receptor sequences come from a man younger than 35 who had mild COVID-19 (a few samples of this study predate the infection). Cell type and time point are not known. The CDR3 runs from the conserved cysteine through the conserved F or W. The D gene is left open where the match is weak. Only part of the rows carry a size: once, few, many, or a class if the clone is expanded.

>.|TRBJ2-3|.|TRBV20-1
TGCAGTGCTCTCGTGTGGACTAGCACAGATACGCAGTATTTT
CSALVWTSTDTQYF
>TRBD1|TRBJ1-5|.|TRBV24-1
TGTGCCACCAGTGATACCACCGGGACAGGGTACCGGCCCCAGCATTTT
CATSDTTGTGYRPQHF
>TRBD2|TRBJ2-1|many|TRBV12-3/TRBV12-4
TGTGCCAGCAGTTTCAATTGGGGGGGGGACTCGGCGGGCCATGAGCAGTTCTTC
CASSFNWGGDSAGHEQFF
>.|TRBJ2-2|few|TRBV6-6
TGTGCCAGCAGTTACTGGGACACCTCCGGGGAGCTGTTTTTT
CASSYWDTSGELFF
>.|TRBJ2-4|few|TRBV7-9
TGTGCCAGCAGCTTAGAGGGGGGGCCAGACATTCAGTACTTC
CASSLEGGPDIQYF
>TRBD2|TRBJ2-5|many|TRBV7-2
TGTGCCAGCAGCTTAGACGGGACTAGCGGGGAGACCCAGTACTTC
CASSLDGTSGETQYF
>.|TRBJ2-2|few|TRBV5-6
TGTGCCAGCAGCCGGAGGGGGGCGGAGCCCGGGGAGCTGTTTTTT
CASSRRGAEPGELFF
>.|TRBJ2-1|.|TRBV4-1
TGCGCCAGCAGCCCAAGGTTAGGGGACAATGAGCAGTTCTTC
CASSPRLGDNEQFF
>TRBD2|TRBJ2-1|few|TRBV2
TGTGCCAGCTTTAGCGGGGGAGATTACAATGAGCAGTTCTTC
CASFSGGDYNEQFF
>.|TRBJ1-1|.|TRBV4-3
TGCGCCAGCAGCCCCGTTTCCAGGACCAACGAAGCTTTCTTT
CASSPVSRTNEAFF
>.|TRBJ2-1|.|TRBV28
TGTGCCAGCAGACCAACAGGTTCGCCTTACAATGAGCAGTTCTTC
CASRPTGSPYNEQFF
>TRBD2|TRBJ2-3|many|TRBV9
TGTGCCAGCAGCCCCCGTGGTAGCGGGGGACCCACAGATACGCAGTATTTT
CASSPRGSGGPTDTQYF
>.|TRBJ2-3|.|TRBV2
TGTGCCAGCACATTCACAGATACGCAGTATTTT
CASTFTDTQYF
>TRBD2|TRBJ2-3|few|TRBV7-2
TGTGCCAGCAGCTTAGAGAGGACTAGCGGGGGGGCGCCGCAGTATTTT
CASSLERTSGGAPQYF
>TRBD1|TRBJ1-5|.|TRBV6-2/TRBV6-3
TGTGCCAGCCAGAGGGACAGTAGCAATCAGCCCCAGCATTTT
CASQRDSSNQPQHF
>.|TRBJ1-4|few|TRBV7-9
TGTGCCAGCAGCTTAGGGCTTACCGCCCAACTGTTTTTT
CASSLGLTAQLFF
>.|TRBJ2-5|.|TRBV9
TGTGCCAGCAGCGTAAGGCGGGAAGGAGAGACCCAGTACTTC
CASSVRREGETQYF
>.|TRBJ2-7|.|TRBV6-6
TGTGCCAGCAGGAACGCCGACTCCGAGCAGTACTTC
CASRNADSEQYF
>.|TRBJ1-1|.|TRBV12-3/TRBV12-4
TGTGCCAGCAGTTCCATTGGCACTGAAGCTTTCTTT
CASSSIGTEAFF
>.|TRBJ2-2|many|TRBV30
TGTGCCTGGAGGAACGGGGGTGGGGAGCTGTTTTTT
CAWRNGGGELFF
>.|TRBJ2-2|few|TRBV7-8
TGTGCCAGCAGCTTAGGGGCAGGGTTTACGAACACCGGGGAGCTGTTTTTT
CASSLGAGFTNTGELFF
>.|TRBJ2-7|.|TRBV10-1
TGCGCCAGCAGTCCTCCGGACAGCTACGAGCAGTACTTC
CASSPPDSYEQYF
>TRBD2|TRBJ2-1|.|TRBV7-2
TGTGCCAGCAGCCGGGGGGTCTCCTACAATGAGCAGTTCTTC
CASSRGVSYNEQFF
>.|TRBJ2-3|once|TRBV20-1
TGCAGTGCGCGTGCGCAGACGGCGAAAGATACGCAGTATTTT
CSARAQTAKDTQYF
>.|TRBJ1-1|few|TRBV20-1
TGCAGTGCCCGGGCAGGGGCAGGGACTGAAGCTTTCTTT
CSARAGAGTEAFF
>.|TRBJ2-1|few|TRBV4-1
TGCGCCAGCAGCCAAGCCGTGAGTTGGAACCTTTGGAGCTCCTACAATGAGCAGTTCTTC
CASSQAVSWNLWSSYNEQFF
>TRBD2|TRBJ2-1|few|TRBV7-2
TGCTCTAGCGGGGGCCATGAGCAGTTCTTC
CSSGGHEQFF
>TRBD1|TRBJ1-2|few|TRBV20-1
TGCAGTGCTAGAGACCGGGACAGGGGTTCCAACTATGGCTACACCTTC
CSARDRDRGSNYGYTF
>TRBD2|TRBJ2-1|few|TRBV5-1
TGCGCCAGCAGGCCGGCTAGCGGGTTAGTTTATGAGCAGTTCTTC
CASRPASGLVYEQFF
>TRBD1|TRBJ2-3|.|TRBV7-9
TGTGCCAGCAGCTTAACGGCAGGGGGATCGGGTACGCAGTATTTT
CASSLTAGGSGTQYF
>TRBD1|TRBJ1-2|.|TRBV6-5
TGTGCCAGCAGTTCCAGGGGGCGCGGCGGCTACACCTTC
CASSSRGRGGYTF
>.|TRBJ1-5|few|TRBV6-2/TRBV6-3
TGTGCCAGACATGACAGGACTAGCAATCAGCCCCAGCATTTT
CARHDRTSNQPQHF
>.|TRBJ1-2|few|TRBV6-5
TGTGCCAGCAGTTACGAGGGGAATGGCTACACCTTC
CASSYEGNGYTF
>.|TRBJ1-5|few|TRBV6-1
TGTGCCAGCAGAATCGTAGACAATCAGCCCCAGCATTTT
CASRIVDNQPQHF
>.|TRBJ2-2|.|TRBV5-1
.
CASSFGPGTTGELFF
>.|TRBJ2-5|.|TRBV20-1
TGCAGTGCTACTTCTCGTTGGGTGCAAGAGACCCAGTACTTC
CSATSRWVQETQYF
>.|TRBJ2-2|many|TRBV5-1
TGCGCCAGCAGCTCCGGGGTTAACACCGGGGAGCTGTTTTTT
CASSSGVNTGELFF